This T cell receptor beta chain was sequenced in a study of T cells expressing NK-cell markers. Per the germline V gene, CDR1 is GTSNPN and CDR2 is SVGIG (reference sequence). The CDR3 has 13 residues. One entry per CDR3 protein, without DNA, is what TCRdb gives after re-calling the 5' RACE reads. This table lists more than 400,000 distinct CDR3 sequences. The sample comprised blood T cells: a sorted CD56 or NKG2C T cell subset, CD4+ or CD8+ T cells, or bulk PBMC T cells (not recorded which). This TCR was recovered from a woman aged 18 to 69 in good health. V is TRBV30 and J is TRBJ1-1. The chain's CDR3 is CAWSPDMNTEAFF.